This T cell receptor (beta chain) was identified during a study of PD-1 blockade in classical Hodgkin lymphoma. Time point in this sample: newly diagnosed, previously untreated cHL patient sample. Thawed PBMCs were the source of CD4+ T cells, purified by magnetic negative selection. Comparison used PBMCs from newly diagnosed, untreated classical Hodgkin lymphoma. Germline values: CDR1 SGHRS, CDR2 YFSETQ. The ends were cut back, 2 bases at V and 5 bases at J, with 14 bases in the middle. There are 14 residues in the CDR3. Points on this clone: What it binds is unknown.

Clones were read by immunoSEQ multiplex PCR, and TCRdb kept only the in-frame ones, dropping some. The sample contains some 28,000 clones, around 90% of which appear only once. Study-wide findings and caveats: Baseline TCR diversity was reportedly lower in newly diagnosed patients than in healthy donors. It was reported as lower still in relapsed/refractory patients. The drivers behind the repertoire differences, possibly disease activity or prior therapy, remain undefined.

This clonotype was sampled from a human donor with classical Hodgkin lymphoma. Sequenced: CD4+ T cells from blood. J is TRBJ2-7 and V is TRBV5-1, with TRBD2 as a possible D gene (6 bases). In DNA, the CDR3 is TGCGCCAGCAGCTTCGGGACTCTAGCTAACGAGCAGTACTTC. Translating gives CASSFGTLANEQYF. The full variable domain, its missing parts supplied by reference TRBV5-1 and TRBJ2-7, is KAGVTQTPRYLIKTRGQQVTLSCSPISGHRSVSWYQQTPGQGLQFLFEYFSETQRNKGNFPGRFSGRQFSNSRSEMNVSTLELGDSALYLCASSFGTLANEQYFGPGTRLTVT.